The sequence of this T cell receptor (beta chain) was determined in a study of T cell repertoires in cytomegalovirus infection. The sample holds a few counts of this clonotype. Its matching antigen is unknown. The CDR3 extends over 12 amino acids. CDR1 and CDR2 from the germline V gene are PRHDT and FYEKMQ (reference sequence). With 4 bases removed from V and 6 bases from J, the gap between germline ends came to 9 bases. Via MiXCR, TCRdb re-called the reads, giving one row per CDR3 protein. The sample shows over 45,000 distinct CDR3 sequences, roughly a fifth of them seen only once. The receptor's source is a human donor in good health (CMV status not recorded). Some clones in this sample may be carry-over from other donors' samples. The starting material was CD8+ T cells from cultured PBMCs, obtained from culture after CMV antigen stimulation. The chain carries TRBV13 and TRBJ1-2, with a tentative D call TRBD1 (5 bases). Here the CDR3 DNA reads TGTGCCAGCAGCTACTTGGACAATGGCTACACCTTC. The encoded protein is CASSYLDNGYTF.